This T cell receptor (beta chain) was identified in a study of shared clonotypes between healthy human individuals. Study findings and constraints: Some clonotypes were shared by all four sorted-subset donors, while others were not shared. The non-shared ones had lower generation probabilities than the shared ones.

Only in-frame clones appear in the TCRdb table, and some are missing; sequencing was by immunoSEQ multiplex PCR. This sample has about 2.3 million clones, with 92% found just once. Germline values: CDR1 SEHNR, CDR2 FQNEAQ (reference sequence). The V and J ends lost 8 bases and 4 bases respectively, with 17 bases between them. CDR3 length equals 14 residues. To note about this clone: Its antigen is not identified.

All of the donors resided in Nashville, Tennessee, and each was a Caucasian adult. The sequenced sample consisted of naive CD4+ T cells from PBMCs. The subset denotes: CD45RA+ positively selected. The TCR originated in a man between 18 and 35 years old in good health. Some clones in this sample may be carry-over from other donors' samples. This chain uses TRBV7-9 with TRBJ1-1; D is possibly TRBD1 (5 bases). The CDR3 region has the DNA TGTGCCAGCGATTCCTTGGGGGTGGGCACTGAAGCTTTCTTT. Amino acid sequence: CASDSLGVGTEAFF.